The 23 T cell receptor beta chains listed next were all sequenced from one sample in a study of blood T cell repertoires in COVID-19. Measured with immunoSEQ multiplex PCR; TCRdb has only the in-frame clones, and not every one. Seen here are tens of thousands of clones, about 79% observed once, and the top ten hold under 30%. Source material: peripheral blood. Receptor source: a man aged 65-85 years with acute or convalescent COVID-19.

The J gene is TRBJ2-5, the V gene TRBV15; 7 bases align to TRBD1. The CDR3 contains 14 residues. Germline V gives CDR1 LNHNV, CDR2 YYDKDF (reference sequence). With 1 base clipped from V and 5 bases from J, the junction kept 4 bases outside the gene matches. Here the CDR3 reads CATSRAQGDETQYF. The CDR3 nucleotides read TGTGCCACCAGCAGAGCTCAGGGGGACGAGACCCAGTACTTC. Full variable domain (rest looked up from reference TRBV15 and TRBJ2-5): DAMVIQNPRYQVTQFGKPVTLSCSQTLNHNVMYWYQQKSSQAPKLLFHYYDKDFNNEADTPDNFQSRRPNTSFCFLDIRSPGLGDTAMYLCATSRAQGDETQYFGPGTRLLVL.

This clone was picked up a small number of times. The chain employs TRBV6-5 and TRBJ1-2, with TRBD1 matching 8 bases. The germline V gene has CDR1 MNHEY and CDR2 SVGAGI. V lost 7 bases to trimming and J lost 4 bases; unmatched junction nucleotides: 5. CDR3 length: 13 residues. CDR3 sequence reads: CASTGGTGYGYTF. The CDR3 DNA reads as TGTGCCAGCACAGGGGGCACAGGCTATGGCTACACCTTC.

As DNA, the CDR3 is TGTGCCAGCAGCACAACAGGGTATTCTTACGAGCAGTACTTC. This gives the protein CASSTTGYSYEQYF. The chain recombines TRBV5-6 with TRBJ2-7; possibly TRBD1 for D (6 bases). The germline V and J ends were trimmed by 4 bases and 4 bases, with 15 bases remaining between them. This CDR3 is built from 14 residues. Germline values: CDR1 SGHDT, CDR2 YYEEEE.

This rearrangement joins TRBV5-4 to TRBJ2-3; D ambiguous. This CDR3 region has 12 residues. Germline V gene lookup returns CDR1 SGHNT and CDR2 YYREEE (reference sequence). V lost 5 bases to trimming and J lost 4 bases, with 8 bases between them. CDR3: CASSSPPDTQYF. The CDR3 coding sequence is TGTGCCAGCAGTTCCCCTCCAGATACGCAGTATTTT.

The rearrangement uses TRBV28 and TRBJ1-5; D ambiguous. The CDR3 runs to 17 residues. Germline CDR1 and CDR2: MDHEN and SYDVKM. The V end lost 2 bases, the J end lost 2 bases, and 16 bases lay between the germline ends. The CDR3 region has the DNA TGTGCCAGCAGTTTACTCGGATCAGGTCCCCGCAATCAGCCCCAGCATTTT. This translates into CASSLLGSGPRNQPQHF.

The chain couples TRBV5-1 to TRBJ1-3; no firm D call. V was clipped by 4 bases and J by 2 bases, with 13 bases between them. Germline V gene lookup returns CDR1 SGHRS and CDR2 YFSETQ. There are 15 residues in the CDR3. In DNA form, the CDR3 reads TGCGCCAGCAGCCAAATTTTAGCTACTGGAAACACCATATATTTT. It encodes CASSQILATGNTIYF.

This clone was seen just once. J is TRBJ1-2 and V is TRBV5-5, with 9 bases lining up with TRBD1. Trimming removed 4 bases from V and 7 bases from J; junction bases left unmatched: 8. This CDR3 has 14 residues. The germline V gene encodes CDR1 SGHKS and CDR2 YYEKEE (reference sequence). The CDR3 DNA reads as TGTGCCAGCAGCCAGAGGACAGGGGCAGGTGGCTACACCTTC. Translating it yields CASSQRTGAGGYTF.

This chain links TRBV2 with TRBJ1-2, with D maybe TRBD1 (5 bases). This CDR3 has 18 amino acids. V dropped 4 bases and J dropped 4 bases, with 25 bases sitting between them. Germline V gene data show CDR1 as SNHLY and CDR2 as FYNNEI. The CDR3 here is CASSGAGPTATSIYGYTF. As DNA, the CDR3 is TGTGCCAGCAGTGGGGCTGGCCCGACAGCTACCAGCATCTATGGCTACACCTTC.

This clone was counted only a few times. This chain uses TRBV30 with TRBJ2-5, with TRBD1 identical over 9 bases. Germline V CDR1 and CDR2: GTSNPN, SVGIG (reference sequence). The trim removed 4 bases at V and 2 bases at J, leaving 8 bases unmatched. This CDR3 has 15 amino acids. CDR3: CAWITPGQGQETQYF. The CDR3 nucleotides read TGTGCCTGGATCACCCCGGGACAGGGACAAGAGACCCAGTACTTC.

The chain has TRBV24-1 and TRBJ2-2, with 7 bases aligning to TRBD1. The junction had 9 bases not matched to a gene; V was cut back by 8 bases and J by 4 bases. Germline CDR1 reads KGHDR; CDR2 reads SFDVKD. The CDR3 is 15 residues long. The chain's CDR3 is CATTGAGGVTGELFF. The CDR3 bases are TGTGCCACCACAGGGGCAGGGGGTGTCACCGGGGAGCTGTTTTTT.

This clone occurred once. The V gene is TRBV15, the J gene TRBJ2-1; D is possibly TRBD2 (6 bases). This CDR3 region has 18 residues. The germline V gene has CDR1 LNHNV and CDR2 YYDKDF (reference sequence). V dropped 3 bases and J dropped 0 bases, with 18 bases sitting between them. The DNA of the CDR3 is TGTGCCACCAGCAGCGCGGCCCACTGGCGGGACTCCTACAATGAGCAGTTCTTC. Protein: CATSSAAHWRDSYNEQFF.

The V and J genes are TRBV6-5 and TRBJ2-1; D perhaps matches TRBD2 (6 bases). V shed 5 bases and J shed 9 bases, with 14 bases lying between them. CDR1 is MNHEY, CDR2 SVGAGI, per germline. CDR3 size: 13 residues. The CDR3 bases are TGTGCCAGCAGTCGACTAGATCGGTTTGAGCAGTTCTTC. Translated: CASSRLDRFEQFF.

This clone was observed a few times. The chain is built from TRBV3-1 (or the pseudogene TRBV3-2) and TRBJ2-7; no firm D call. Germline lookup yields CDR1 LGHDT and CDR2 YNNKEL (reference sequence). The CDR3 is 11 amino acids. V was clipped by 2 bases and J by 7 bases, with 6 bases between them. This CDR3 is CASSQSSEQYF. CDR3 in DNA: TGTGCCAGCAGCCAATCGAGTGAGCAGTACTTC.

The chain joins TRBV23-1 to TRBJ1-6; the D gene is possibly TRBD1 (6 bases). TRBV23-1 is sorted into the ORF group, with uncertain function. Trimming shortened V by 4 bases and J by 5 bases, and 12 bases separated the two germline ends. The CDR3 covers 15 residues. The CDR3 region is CASSRDYRDNSPLHF. The CDR3 DNA sequence: TGCGCCAGCAGTCGGGACTACAGGGATAATTCACCCCTCCACTTT.

The chain carries TRBV7-2 and TRBJ1-2; TRBD1 matches at 7 bases. The germline gives CDR1 SGHTA, CDR2 FQGNSA. J gave up 1 base and V 4 bases, and 9 bases lay outside the gene matches. The CDR3 sequence is 16 residues long. This CDR3 reads CASSSQRDRLNYGYTF. The CDR3 coding sequence is TGTGCCAGCAGCTCCCAACGGGACAGACTTAACTATGGCTACACCTTC.

The chain couples TRBV19 to TRBJ1-2, with 8 bases identical to TRBD1. The trim removed 9 bases at V and 4 bases at J, leaving 16 bases unmatched. Germline CDR1 LNHDA, CDR2 SQIVND (reference sequence). The CDR3 covers 16 residues. CDR3 bases: TGTGCCAGCCTTCGCGGCACAGGGGGGGTCACCTATGGCTACACCTTC. Encoded protein: CASLRGTGGVTYGYTF.

This clone has just one count. The genes are TRBV7-9 and TRBJ2-4; possible D gene TRBD1, 5 bases. CDR1 is SEHNR, CDR2 FQNEAQ, per germline (reference sequence). The germline V and J ends were trimmed by 1 base and 1 base, with 17 bases remaining between them. The CDR3 consists of 18 residues. CDR3 in DNA: TGTGCCAGCAGCTTAGGGGGCAGGGCCGATTTGGCCAAAAACATTCAGTACTTC. This translates into CASSLGGRADLAKNIQYF.

V is TRBV4-3 and J is TRBJ2-7, with TRBD1 identical over 7 bases. The germline CDR1 and CDR2 sequences are LGHNA and YSLEER. This CDR3 has 17 amino acids. V lost 3 bases, J lost 4 bases, and 15 bases stayed unmatched. CDR3 DNA sequence: TGCGCCAGCAGCCACTCGAAACCGGGGACAGACCCTTACGAGCAGTACTTC. It is translated as CASSHSKPGTDPYEQYF.

The chain recombines TRBV14 with TRBJ1-4; a possible D gene is TRBD1 (5 bases). CDR1 SGHDN and CDR2 FVKESK come from the germline V gene. This CDR3 has 14 amino acids. Trimming pared 3 bases from V and 10 bases from J, leaving 15 bases between. CDR3 residues: CASSQIQVPGKLFF. The CDR3 region has the DNA TGTGCCAGCAGCCAGATACAGGTGCCCGGAAAACTGTTTTTT. The full variable domain, rest sourced from reference TRBV14 and TRBJ1-4, is EAGVTQFPSHSVIEKGQTVTLRCDPISGHDNLYWYRRVMGKEIKFLLHFVKESKQDESGMPNNRFLAERTGGTYSTLKVQPAELEDSGVYFCASSQIQVPGKLFFGSGTQLSVL.

The chain employs TRBV29-1 and TRBJ2-3; D might be TRBD2 (6 bases). Germline-derived CDR1 and CDR2 are SQVTM and ANQGSEA. Trimming took 2 bases from V and 5 from J, leaving 11 bases between them. CDR3 length: 13 amino acids. The CDR3 is CSVEPPGEDTQYF. The CDR3 coding sequence is TGCAGCGTTGAACCCCCGGGGGAAGATACGCAGTATTTT.

The rearrangement uses TRBV10-1 and TRBJ2-7, with TRBD1 matching 7 bases. The V gene's germline CDR1 is WNHNN and CDR2 SYGVQD (reference sequence). Unmatched junction bases numbered 2, after V lost 9 bases and J lost 6 bases. CDR3 size: 10 residues. The CDR3 region is CARHRGEQYF. CDR3 nucleotide sequence: TGCGCCAGGCACAGGGGCGAGCAGTACTTC.

The gene calls are TRBV6-2 or TRBV6-3 and TRBJ1-1; D not certain. Per the germline V gene, CDR1 is MNHEY and CDR2 is SVGEGT. The CDR3 length is 12 residues. Trimming removed 2 bases at V and 4 bases at J, with 5 bases between. CDR3 sequence reads: CASSYMATEAFF. The CDR3 bases are TGTGCCAGCAGTTACATGGCCACTGAAGCTTTCTTT.

The chain recombines TRBV6-4 with TRBJ2-1, with 8 nucleotides matching TRBD2. Looked up from germline, CDR1 is MRHNA and CDR2 is SNTAGT. The CDR3 loop spans 16 amino acids. J was trimmed by 2 bases and V by 6 bases; bases with no gene match: 9. DNA of the CDR3: TGTGCCAGCAGCGCCCAAAGCGGGAGTACCTACAATGAGCAGTTCTTC. Translation: CASSAQSGSTYNEQFF.